The source of this TCR beta chain is a study of blood T cell repertoires in COVID-19. Study at large: The origin of the acute and convalescent COVID-19 samples was the United States, Italy and Spain.

The J segment lost 1 base and the V segment lost 2 bases, leaving 5 bases of the junction unmatched. The CDR3 covers 15 residues. Germline V lookup: CDR1 SGDLS, CDR2 YYNGEE. Participant age was roughly 18 to 90 years, and participants resided in about 25 US areas. Original data processing: For nucleated cells, counts were estimated from reference gene primer amplification. Sequencing used immunoSEQ multiplex PCR; TCRdb keeps in-frame clones, though not all of them. D and trimming come from the DNA, and the V and J calls and clone size come from that table. The sample has 200,000 to 300,000 clones; approximately 83% are singletons.

The sequenced sample was PBMCs or T cells enriched from blood (not recorded which). This chain joins TRBV9 and TRBJ2-5; 7 positions match TRBD2. This TCR was recovered from a middle-aged woman with acute COVID-19. In DNA form, the CDR3 reads TGTGCCAGCAGCGTCTCCGGGACTATCCAAGAGACCCAGTACTTC. It codes for CASSVSGTIQETQYF. The whole variable domain, filled in from reference TRBV9 and TRBJ2-5, reads DSGVTQTPKHLITATGQRVTLRCSPRSGDLSVYWYQQSLDQGLQFLIQYYNGEERAKGNILERFSAQQFPDLHSELNLSSLELGDSALYFCASSVSGTIQETQYFGPGTRLLVL.